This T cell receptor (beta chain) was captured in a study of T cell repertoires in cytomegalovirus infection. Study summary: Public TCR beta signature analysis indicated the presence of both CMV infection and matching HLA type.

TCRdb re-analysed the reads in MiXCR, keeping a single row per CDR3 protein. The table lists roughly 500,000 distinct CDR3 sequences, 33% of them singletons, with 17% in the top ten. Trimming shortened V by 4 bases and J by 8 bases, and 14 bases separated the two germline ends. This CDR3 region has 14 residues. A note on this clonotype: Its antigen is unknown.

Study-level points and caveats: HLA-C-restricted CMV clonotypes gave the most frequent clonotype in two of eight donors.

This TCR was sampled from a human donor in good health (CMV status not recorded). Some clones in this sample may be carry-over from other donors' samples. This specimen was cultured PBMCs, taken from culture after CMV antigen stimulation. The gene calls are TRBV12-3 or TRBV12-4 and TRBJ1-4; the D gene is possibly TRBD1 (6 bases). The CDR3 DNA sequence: TGTGCCAGCAGTTCCAGGGGCCTCGGGGAAAAACTGTTTTTT. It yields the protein CASSSRGLGEKLFF.